The clone carrying this T cell receptor (beta chain) was detected a few times. Its specificity is unknown. Next came a second PCR, run for about 7 to 11 cycles, which used a sample-barcoded 5' primer along with a J-beta primer mix. The authors tagged each cDNA molecule using a template-switch adaptor with 12 random nucleotides. Each CDR3 protein gets one entry after TCRdb re-called the 5' RACE reads with MiXCR. The data show about 1.4 million distinct CDR3 sequences, with approximately 59% seen just once and approximately 7% held by the top ten. The data originate from a study of blood T cells in healthy people across ages. Findings and caveats of the study: Using unsorted PBMCs precluded a conclusive naive versus antigen-experienced comparison. When one million T cells were used, diversity estimates were thought to be underestimates.

Germline V gene sequence: CDR1 SQVTM, CDR2 ANQGSEA. V was cut by 7 bases and J by 10 bases, with 16 bases left in between. This CDR3 has 11 amino acids. The sequencing sample was made of blood. This TCR came from a man younger than 35 in good health. This sequence joins TRBV29-1 and TRBJ1-2, with D possibly matching TRBD1 (5 bases). Written as DNA, the CDR3 is TGCAGCGGGGGCTCCCATAATGACTACACCTTC. Encoded protein: CSGGSHNDYTF.